This T cell receptor (beta chain) was recorded in a study of cytomegalovirus exposure and HLA in healthy donors. From germline, CDR1 is SGHRS and CDR2 YFSETQ. The length of the CDR3 is 14 residues. V was trimmed by 4 bases and J by 4 bases, leaving 12 bases between them. This clone was seen ten or more times. Researchers ran the PCR with 60 Vbeta and 13 Jbeta primers. Clones were read by immunoSEQ multiplex PCR, and TCRdb kept only the in-frame ones, dropping some. The sample lists 210,000 or so clones, approximately 80% seen once, with approximately 0.62% in the top ten. The sample comprised PBMCs. The J gene is TRBJ1-3, the V gene TRBV5-1; D is uncertain. This TCR came from a woman aged 40-49 years in good health and CMV-seronegative. CDR3: CASSPRQWGNTIYF. DNA of the CDR3: TGCGCCAGCAGCCCGAGACAATGGGGAAACACCATATATTTT.